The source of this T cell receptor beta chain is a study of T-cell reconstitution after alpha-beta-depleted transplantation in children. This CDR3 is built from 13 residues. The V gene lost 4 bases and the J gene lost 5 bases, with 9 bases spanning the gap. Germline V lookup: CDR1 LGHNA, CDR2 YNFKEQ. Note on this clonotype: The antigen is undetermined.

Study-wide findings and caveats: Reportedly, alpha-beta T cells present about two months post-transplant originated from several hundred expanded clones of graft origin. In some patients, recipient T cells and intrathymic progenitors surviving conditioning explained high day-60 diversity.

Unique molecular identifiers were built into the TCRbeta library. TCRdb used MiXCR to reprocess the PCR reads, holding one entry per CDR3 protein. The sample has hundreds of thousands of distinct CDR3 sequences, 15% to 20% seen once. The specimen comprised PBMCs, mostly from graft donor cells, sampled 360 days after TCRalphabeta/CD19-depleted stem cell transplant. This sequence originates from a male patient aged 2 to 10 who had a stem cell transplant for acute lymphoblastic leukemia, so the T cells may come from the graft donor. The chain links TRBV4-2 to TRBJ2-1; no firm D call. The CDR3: CASSPSRHNEQFF. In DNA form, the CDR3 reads TGTGCCAGCAGCCCCTCGAGACACAATGAGCAGTTCTTC.